Listed below are T cell receptor beta chains from one sample, sequenced in a study of blood T cells in healthy people across ages. TCRdb processed the 5' RACE reads anew with MiXCR; each CDR3 protein has one entry. The table records over a million distinct CDR3 sequences, 20% to 25% of them present only once. These data were likewise used in another study, on T cells of mothers and their children.

The sequenced sample was blood. Source of these receptors: a girl aged 2-10 years in good health. Both conserved end residues are part of each CDR3. A D gene is named only where the DNA matches it firmly. Where a row states a size, it is once, few, many or the class of an expanded clone; other rows omit it.

TRBJ2-5	TRBD2	TRBV4-2	-	TGTGCCAGCAGCCAAGTAGCGGGAGGATGGGAGACCCAGTACTTC	CASSQVAGGWETQYF
TRBJ2-5	-	TRBV6-5	few	TGTGCCAGCAGTTATCCGGGACTCAACCGCGTTAAAGAGACCCAGTACTTC	CASSYPGLNRVKETQYF
TRBJ2-1	TRBD2	TRBV7-8	-	TGTGCCAGCAGCCTCAGACTAGCGGGAGGGGTTGAGCAGTTCTTC	CASSLRLAGGVEQFF
TRBJ2-4	TRBD1	TRBV5-1	-	TGCGCCAGCAGCTTGGAGACAGGGGGGGCCATTCAGTACTTC	CASSLETGGAIQYF
TRBJ1-4	-	TRBV18	few	TGTGCCAGCTCACCTTCAGGTGACGGTGAAAAACTGTTTTTT	CASSPSGDGEKLFF
TRBJ1-4	-	TRBV4-2	many	TGTGACACGAATACAACTAATGAAAAACTGTTTTTT	CDTNTTNEKLFF
TRBJ2-1	-	TRBV5-6	-	TGTGCCAGCAGCTTGGGGCGGAACAGGGCTCTATTC	CASSLGRNRALF
TRBJ2-5	TRBD2	TRBV24-1	few	TGTGCCACCAGTGCTAGCGGGCCCCCACAAGAGACCCAGTACTTC	CATSASGPPQETQYF
TRBJ1-2	-	TRBV29-1	few	TGCAGCGTTGGGGGAGGAAGCGGTCAAGGCTACACCTTC	CSVGGGSGQGYTF
TRBJ2-1	TRBD2	TRBV11-2	-	TGTGCCAGTAGAACTAGCGAGAGAAACGATGAGCAGTTCTTC	CASRTSERNDEQFF
TRBJ2-1	TRBD2	TRBV3-1	-	TGTGCCAGCAGCCAGTTCGGGGTCGGGACTAGTCAGGGTGAGCAGTTCTTC	CASSQFGVGTSQGEQFF
TRBJ1-2	-	TRBV14	few	TGTGCCAGCAGCCACCTACAGGGCCATGGCTACACCTTC	CASSHLQGHGYTF
TRBJ2-4	-	TRBV15	-	TGTGCCACCAGCAGAATAACAGGAAAATTTCGGAACATTCAGTACTTC	CATSRITGKFRNIQYF
TRBJ2-7	TRBD2	TRBV29-1	many	TGCAGCGTTGAAGATTTAAGGGAGGGGTACGAGCAGTACTTC	CSVEDLREGYEQYF
TRBJ2-5	-	TRBV3-1	few	TGTGCCAGCAGCCCTAGTAGGTCTTGGGAGACCCAGTACTTC	CASSPSRSWETQYF
TRBJ2-1	TRBD2	TRBV7-9	-	TGTGCCAGCAGCGTAAGACTAGCGGGGGAGGTTGGCAATGAGCCGTTCTTC	CASSVRLAGEVGNEPFF
TRBJ2-7	TRBD2	TRBV20-1	few	TGCAGTGCTAGAGATTACGGCCTAGCGGGAACGAGGGGATCCTACGAGCAGTACTTC	CSARDYGLAGTRGSYEQYF
TRBJ1-1	TRBD1	TRBV3-1	few	TGTGCCAGCAGCCACAGACAGGGATCCACTGAAGCTTTCTTT	CASSHRQGSTEAFF
TRBJ2-7	-	TRBV4-1	-	TGCGCCAGCAGCCAAGGGGGACCCGGCGAGCAGTACTTC	CASSQGGPGEQYF
TRBJ2-5	TRBD2	TRBV4-3	-	TGCGCCAGCAGCCAAGTTAGTGCGGGGGACCGAGGGGAGACCCAGTACTTC	CASSQVSAGDRGETQYF
TRBJ2-5	TRBD2	TRBV7-9	-	TGTGCCAGCAGCTTAGCGGGGACTACCCAAGAGACCCAGTACTTC	CASSLAGTTQETQYF
TRBJ2-1	-	TRBV6-2/TRBV6-3	few	TGTGCCAGCAGTTACCTGCAGTACAATGAGCAGTTCTTC	CASSYLQYNEQFF
TRBJ2-7	-	TRBV5-1	many	TGCGCCAGCAGCTTGGAACTCGAGCAGTACTTC	CASSLELEQYF
TRBJ2-1	TRBD2	TRBV5-5	few	TGTGCCAGCAGCTTCGTGAACGGACTAGCGGATTACAATGAGCAGTTCTTC	CASSFVNGLADYNEQFF
TRBJ1-6	-	TRBV27	few	TGTGCCAGCAAGGCTGGGACAAGCGATTCACCCCTCCACTTT	CASKAGTSDSPLHF
TRBJ2-3	-	TRBV10-3	-	TGTGCCACATCTCCGGACAGTAGCACAGATACGCAGTATTTT	CATSPDSSTDTQYF
TRBJ1-5	-	TRBV20-1	-	TGCAGTGCTAGGGACAGACGCACCAATCAGCCCCAGCATTTT	CSARDRRTNQPQHF
TRBJ2-7	TRBD2	TRBV20-1	-	TGCAGTGCTCTTAGCGGGACCTCCTACGAGCAGTACTTC	CSALSGTSYEQYF
TRBJ2-1	TRBD2	TRBV7-2	few	TGTGCCAGCAGCTTAACCTCGTACCTAGCGGGGGGCGACTACAATGAGCAGTTCTTC	CASSLTSYLAGGDYNEQFF
TRBJ2-5	-	TRBV6-2/TRBV6-3	-	TGTGCCAGCAGTTACCCGATACAGGGCGGAGAGACCCAGTACTTC	CASSYPIQGGETQYF